Sequencing of this T cell receptor beta chain was carried out in a study of cytomegalovirus exposure and HLA in healthy donors. The CDR3 sequence is 14 residues long. From germline, CDR1 is MRHNA and CDR2 SNTAGT. With 7 bases removed from V and 5 bases from J, the gap between germline ends came to 14 bases. Primers: 60 Vbeta forward and 13 Jbeta reverse. Generated by immunoSEQ multiplex PCR, the TCRdb table keeps only in-frame clones and is missing some. In all, the sample yields fewer than 85,000 clones. The sequence was obtained from a man aged 50-59 years in good health and CMV-seropositive. The material sequenced was PBMCs. The chain carries TRBV6-4 and TRBJ2-2; TRBD1 might be the D (6 bases). This CDR3 is CASKTAGETGELFF. The CDR3 DNA sequence: TGTGCCAGCAAGACGGCAGGGGAAACCGGGGAGCTGTTTTTT.